Each of the 8 T cell receptor beta chains below was sequenced from the same sample in a study of control samples from healthy donors and cancer patients. The data were produced by immunoSEQ multiplex PCR, yet TCRdb's version contains in-frame clones alone and is incomplete. This table holds about 160,000 clones, approximately 90% found once. The sequenced material came from blood. All receptors derive from a man under 40 in good health.

The chain carries TRBV19 and TRBJ1-4; 7 bases agree with TRBD1. V trimming: 5 bases; J trimming: 3 bases; junction bases outside the gene matches: 12. The CDR3 has 17 residues. From germline, CDR1 is LNHDA and CDR2 SQIVND (reference sequence). The CDR3 here is CASSLRGLVAANEKLFF. The CDR3 DNA is TGTGCCAGTAGTCTAAGGGGGCTCGTAGCGGCTAATGAAAAACTGTTTTTT.

This clone was counted once. The chain is built from TRBV5-4 and TRBJ2-1, with D perhaps matching TRBD2 (7 bases). Germline V gene sequence: CDR1 SGHNT, CDR2 YYREEE (reference sequence). The CDR3 is 16 amino acids. V shed 2 bases and J shed 5 bases, with 17 bases lying between them. In DNA form, the CDR3 reads TGTGCCAGCAGCTTAGGGGGGGTGGCAGGGGACAATGAGCAGTTCTTC. Residues: CASSLGGVAGDNEQFF. Based on the CDR3 plus reference TRBV5-4 and TRBJ2-1, the full variable domain is ETGVTQSPTHLIKTRGQQVTLRCSSQSGHNTVSWYQQALGQGPQFIFQYYREEENGRGNFPPRFSGLQFPNYSSELNVNALELDDSALYLCASSLGGVAGDNEQFFGPGTRLTVL.

The V and J genes are TRBV2 and TRBJ2-5; D gene unclear. CDR3 length equals 13 residues. The ends were cut back, 4 bases at V and 7 bases at J, with 13 bases in the middle. CDR1 and CDR2 from the germline V gene are SNHLY and FYNNEI. CDR3 DNA: TGTGCCAGCAGTGGCGAACTGATGGGGACCCAGTACTTC. Amino acid sequence: CASSGELMGTQYF.

The chain combines TRBV28 with TRBJ1-5, with D hard to call. Trimming pared 3 bases from V and 7 bases from J, leaving 4 bases between. Per the germline V gene, CDR1 is MDHEN and CDR2 is SYDVKM. This CDR3 is built from 11 residues. The CDR3 DNA reads TGTGCCAGCAGTTTGGGGCAGCCCCAGCATTTT. Amino acid sequence: CASSLGQPQHF. Using reference TRBV28 and TRBJ1-5 for the parts outside the CDR3, the full variable domain is DVKVTQSSRYLVKRTGEKVFLECVQDMDHENMFWYRQDPGLGLRLIYFSYDVKMKEKGDIPEGYSVSREKKERFSLILESASTNQTSMYLCASSLGQPQHFGDGTRLSIL.

This clone was seen only once. J is TRBJ2-7 and V is TRBV6-5, with D unclear. Trimming took 5 bases from V and 5 from J, leaving 16 bases between them. CDR1 MNHEY and CDR2 SVGAGI come from the germline V gene. The CDR3 has 14 amino acids. CDR3 in DNA: TGTGCCAGCAGTCGACGGCGATACTACAACGAGCAGTACTTC. This sequence encodes CASSRRRYYNEQYF.

Details on this clone: Sequence at one end of the junction differs from germline and may be a read error. The rearrangement uses TRBV12-3 or TRBV12-4 and TRBJ2-3; 8 bases are a match to TRBD2. The CDR3 covers 12 residues. CDR3 DNA sequence: TGTGCCAGCAGTTTAAACGGGAGGGCCATTGGCTTT. Translation: CASSLNGRAIGF.

This chain uses TRBV27 with TRBJ2-5; TRBD1 is a possible D gene (5 bases). Per germline, CDR1 MNHEY and CDR2 SMNVEV (reference sequence). Between the trimmed V and J ends, which lost 1 base and 2 bases, there was a span of 8 bases. CDR3 length: 14 amino acids. The CDR3: CASSLWGRQETQYF. DNA for the CDR3: TGTGCCAGCAGTTTATGGGGCCGTCAAGAGACCCAGTACTTC.

This clone came up once. V and J are TRBV10-3 and TRBJ1-5; tentatively, D is TRBD1 (5 bases). This CDR3 region has 13 residues. The V end lost 3 bases, the J end lost 4 bases, and 7 bases lay between the germline ends. Germline CDR1 reads ENHRY; CDR2 reads SYGVKD. The CDR3 sequence is CAISDPGNQPQHF. CDR3 DNA sequence: TGTGCCATCAGTGACCCAGGGAATCAGCCCCAGCATTTT.